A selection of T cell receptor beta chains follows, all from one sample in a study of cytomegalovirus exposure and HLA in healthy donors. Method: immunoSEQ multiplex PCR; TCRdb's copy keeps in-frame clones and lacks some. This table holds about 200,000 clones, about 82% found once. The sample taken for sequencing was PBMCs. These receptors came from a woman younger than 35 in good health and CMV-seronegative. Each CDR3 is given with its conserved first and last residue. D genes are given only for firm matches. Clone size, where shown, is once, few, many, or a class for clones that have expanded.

DNA: TGTGCCAGCAGTTCGGGTCAGCAATATTACGAGCAGTACTTC; CDR3: CASSSGQQYYEQYF; D: -; size: -; J: TRBJ2-7; V: TRBV6-5
DNA: TGTGCCAGCAGCTTAGCGGAAGGGGGTCACACAGATACGCAGTATTTT; CDR3: CASSLAEGGHTDTQYF; D: -; size: -; J: TRBJ2-3; V: TRBV7-2
DNA: TGTGCCAGCAGCACCGCCGACAGGAACGTATCGCCCAAAAACATTCAGTACTTC; CDR3: CASSTADRNVSPKNIQYF; D: -; size: -; J: TRBJ2-4; V: TRBV5-6
DNA: TGTGCCACCAGCAGAGTCAACATTCAATCCTACGAGCAGTACTTC; CDR3: CATSRVNIQSYEQYF; D: -; size: -; J: TRBJ2-7; V: TRBV15
DNA: TGTGCCAGCGGACCCCTTACAGGGAACACTGAAGCTTTCTTT; CDR3: CASGPLTGNTEAFF; D: -; size: -; J: TRBJ1-1; V: TRBV5-6
DNA: TGTGCCTGGATCGGAAGCCCAGGGGTTAACACTGAAGCTTTCTTT; CDR3: CAWIGSPGVNTEAFF; D: -; size: -; J: TRBJ1-1; V: TRBV30
DNA: TGTGCCAGCAGGTGGGAGAGCACAGATACGCAGTATTTT; CDR3: CASRWESTDTQYF; D: -; size: -; J: TRBJ2-3; V: TRBV6-1
DNA: TGTGCCAGCAGTACTCTGTACAGGGGGCCCTACAATGAGCAGTTCTTC; CDR3: CASSTLYRGPYNEQFF; D: TRBD1; size: -; J: TRBJ2-1; V: TRBV27
DNA: TGTGCCAGCAGCAACAATTACAATGAGCAGTTCTTC; CDR3: CASSNNYNEQFF; D: -; size: once; J: TRBJ2-1; V: TRBV6-5
DNA: TGTGCCAGCAGCTGGGGGACAGGCAACTATGGCTACACCTTC; CDR3: CASSWGTGNYGYTF; D: TRBD1; size: -; J: TRBJ1-2; V: TRBV7-3
DNA: TGTGCCAGCAGCCTACAGGGTGGGAATCAGCCCCAGCATTTT; CDR3: CASSLQGGNQPQHF; D: -; size: -; J: TRBJ1-5; V: TRBV7-8
DNA: TGTGCCAGCAGACAGGGGTCCTACAATGAGCAGTTCTTC; CDR3: CASRQGSYNEQFF; D: TRBD1; size: -; J: TRBJ2-1; V: TRBV2
DNA: TGTGCCAGCTCACCACTAGAGAGCAATCAGCCCCAGCATTTT; CDR3: CASSPLESNQPQHF; D: -; size: -; J: TRBJ1-5; V: TRBV18
DNA: TGTGCCAGCAAACTTAGCGGGGGGGCCGGCCCCGATACGCAGTATTTT; CDR3: CASKLSGGAGPDTQYF; D: TRBD2; size: -; J: TRBJ2-3; V: TRBV2
DNA: TGCAGTGCCGGGGAGGGGACCCAGTACTTC; CDR3: CSAGEGTQYF; D: TRBD2; size: -; J: TRBJ2-5; V: TRBV20-1
DNA: TGTGCCAGTGCGGACAGGAAAAACACTGAAGCTTTCTTT; CDR3: CASADRKNTEAFF; D: TRBD1; size: -; J: TRBJ1-1; V: TRBV6-5
DNA: TGTGCCAGCATCCTGGGCCCTTATAGCAATCAGCCCCAGCATTTT; CDR3: CASILGPYSNQPQHF; D: -; size: -; J: TRBJ1-5; V: TRBV6-1
DNA: TGTGCCAGCAGCCCCCACTCGGACAGGGATGGAGGCTACACCTTC; CDR3: CASSPHSDRDGGYTF; D: TRBD1; size: -; J: TRBJ1-2; V: TRBV6-1
DNA: TGCGCCAGCAGCCCCCCACTAGCGGCTTCCTACAATGAGCAGTTCTTC; CDR3: CASSPPLAASYNEQFF; D: TRBD2; size: once; J: TRBJ2-1; V: TRBV5-1
DNA: TGTGCCAGCAGCCCGGACAGGGTGCGTGGAAACACCATATATTTT; CDR3: CASSPDRVRGNTIYF; D: TRBD1; size: -; J: TRBJ1-3; V: TRBV7-8
DNA: TGTGCCAGCTCACCTCCCGGGACAGTTGACTATGGCTACACCTTC; CDR3: CASSPPGTVDYGYTF; D: TRBD1; size: -; J: TRBJ1-2; V: TRBV18
DNA: TGTGCCAGCAGTGATATTTGGGACAGGAGGGGCCTGAGGGCCCAGTACTTC; CDR3: CASSDIWDRRGLRAQYF; D: TRBD1; size: once; J: TRBJ2-5; V: TRBV6-1
DNA: TGTGCCAGCAGGGATCTGTCTACGGGACTAGCTCGATCAATACAGTATTTT; CDR3: CASRDLSTGLARSIQYF; D: TRBD2; size: -; J: TRBJ2-3; V: TRBV2
DNA: TGTGCCAGCAGTTTTCAGGGGAGCTCCTACGAGCAGTACTTC; CDR3: CASSFQGSSYEQYF; D: -; size: -; J: TRBJ2-7; V: TRBV27
DNA: TGCAGCGGCCGGGGGGCGGACAGGGAAGGGTACAATGAGCAGTTCTTC; CDR3: CSGRGADREGYNEQFF; D: -; size: -; J: TRBJ2-1; V: TRBV29-1
DNA: TGTGCCAGCAGCTTAGGCGTTGGGAACAGGGAGGGCTACACCTTC; CDR3: CASSLGVGNREGYTF; D: -; size: -; J: TRBJ1-2; V: TRBV7-6
DNA: TGTGCCAGTAGTATGACAGGGGTGAAACTGTTTTTT; CDR3: CASSMTGVKLFF; D: TRBD1; size: few; J: TRBJ1-4; V: TRBV19
DNA: TGCAGCGTTGTTGTGGGGGCGAGTGAAAAACTGTTTTTT; CDR3: CSVVVGASEKLFF; D: -; size: -; J: TRBJ1-4; V: TRBV29-1
DNA: TGTGCCAGCAGCTCCCTGCGTGACAGGGTAGGGGGAACTGAAGCTTTCTTT; CDR3: CASSSLRDRVGGTEAFF; D: TRBD1; size: -; J: TRBJ1-1; V: TRBV11-2
DNA: TGTGCCAGCAGCCCGAGGGGGGGAAGCTCCTACAATGAGCAGTTCTTC; CDR3: CASSPRGGSSYNEQFF; D: -; size: -; J: TRBJ2-1; V: TRBV9
DNA: TGTGCCTGCTCCGGACAGACCAATCAGCCCCAGCATTTT; CDR3: CACSGQTNQPQHF; D: -; size: few; J: TRBJ1-5; V: TRBV30
DNA: TGTGCCAGCAGCTTCCCGGGACAGGGAGCTGAAGCTTTCTTT; CDR3: CASSFPGQGAEAFF; D: TRBD1; size: few; J: TRBJ1-1; V: TRBV11-2
DNA: TGTGCCAGCAGCCCAACTCCACAGGGTACCTACGAGCAGTACTTC; CDR3: CASSPTPQGTYEQYF; D: -; size: -; J: TRBJ2-7; V: TRBV13
DNA: TGTGCCAGCAGTGGGGGAGACGGCTACTCCTACGAGCAGTACTTC; CDR3: CASSGGDGYSYEQYF; D: -; size: -; J: TRBJ2-7; V: TRBV25-1
DNA: TGTGCCACCAGCAGAGATGCGTCAGGGGGCGCAGATACGCAGTATTTT; CDR3: CATSRDASGGADTQYF; D: TRBD1; size: few; J: TRBJ2-3; V: TRBV15
DNA: TGCGCCAGCAGTGAGTTGGGGCTAGTACCCAATGAGCAGTTCTTC; CDR3: CASSELGLVPNEQFF; D: -; size: -; J: TRBJ2-1; V: TRBV10-1
DNA: TGTGCCAGCAGCGACCGAAACGGAGCTAATGAAAAACTGTTTTTT; CDR3: CASSDRNGANEKLFF; D: -; size: -; J: TRBJ1-4; V: TRBV7-9
DNA: TGTGCCAGCACCCGGACAGGGGGCACTAACTATGGCTACACCTTC; CDR3: CASTRTGGTNYGYTF; D: TRBD1; size: -; J: TRBJ1-2; V: TRBV6-1
DNA: TGTGCCAGCAGTGAAAGGCAGGTCTACGAGCAGTACTTC; CDR3: CASSERQVYEQYF; D: -; size: -; J: TRBJ2-7; V: TRBV2
DNA: TGTGCCAGCTCACCAACTAAGCTGGTCGGGTCTAGCACAGATACGCAGTATTTT; CDR3: CASSPTKLVGSSTDTQYF; D: -; size: -; J: TRBJ2-3; V: TRBV18
DNA: TGTGCCAGCAGGGAACTAGCGGGAGAGAACTACGAGCAGTACTTC; CDR3: CASRELAGENYEQYF; D: TRBD2; size: -; J: TRBJ2-7; V: TRBV27
DNA: TGTGCCAGCGCGCCCGGGACATCGCTTGAAGCTTTCTTT; CDR3: CASAPGTSLEAFF; D: -; size: -; J: TRBJ1-1; V: TRBV27
DNA: TGTGCCTGGAGTGTACAGGTGGAGGCTTTCTTT; CDR3: CAWSVQVEAFF; D: -; size: -; J: TRBJ1-1; V: TRBV30
DNA: TGTGCCAGCAGGCTAAACACCGGGGAGCTGTTTTTT; CDR3: CASRLNTGELFF; D: -; size: -; J: TRBJ2-2; V: TRBV25-1
DNA: TGTGCCAGCAGCCCCAACATAGGACGGACTACTAACTATGGCTACACCTTC; CDR3: CASSPNIGRTTNYGYTF; D: -; size: once; J: TRBJ1-2; V: TRBV5-5
DNA: TGTGCCATCAGTGAGTCGGCTCTATGGGGGGGCCCCAATTCACCCCTCCACTTT; CDR3: CAISESALWGGPNSPLHF; D: -; size: -; J: TRBJ1-6; V: TRBV10-3
DNA: TGTGCCAGCAGTGACCAGCGGGGGACAGATACGCAGTATTTT; CDR3: CASSDQRGTDTQYF; D: TRBD2; size: -; J: TRBJ2-3; V: TRBV25-1
DNA: TGCGCCAGCTTCCGGGGGGCGCTCAGACAGGGGGCTGGGCAGCCCCAGCATTTT; CDR3: CASFRGALRQGAGQPQHF; D: TRBD1; size: -; J: TRBJ1-5; V: TRBV5-1
DNA: TGTGCCAGCAGCCCGCGCCTGGCGGGGCAGGGCGAGCAGTACTTC; CDR3: CASSPRLAGQGEQYF; D: -; size: -; J: TRBJ2-7; V: TRBV9
DNA: TGTGCCATCAGTGCTGGACAGGGTATAGACGGCTACACCTTC; CDR3: CAISAGQGIDGYTF; D: TRBD1; size: -; J: TRBJ1-2; V: TRBV10-3
DNA: TGTGCCAGCAGCTTGGCCCACGTGCCAGGGACAGATACGCAGTATTTT; CDR3: CASSLAHVPGTDTQYF; D: -; size: -; J: TRBJ2-3; V: TRBV5-5
DNA: TGTGCCAGCAGCCCTTGGGCGGGACAGGGGAGAGGCTACACCTTC; CDR3: CASSPWAGQGRGYTF; D: TRBD1; size: -; J: TRBJ1-2; V: TRBV7-2
DNA: TGTGCCAGCAGCTTGGCGCAGGGTACTATAAGATCAGGGGAGCTGTTTTTT; CDR3: CASSLAQGTIRSGELFF; D: -; size: -; J: TRBJ2-2; V: TRBV5-4
DNA: TGTGCCATCAGTTCTCAGGGGGGCTCCTACGAGCAGTACTTC; CDR3: CAISSQGGSYEQYF; D: -; size: -; J: TRBJ2-7; V: TRBV10-3
DNA: TGTGCCAGCAGTACTTCCACTCTGGGGGCCTATGGCTACACCTTC; CDR3: CASSTSTLGAYGYTF; D: -; size: -; J: TRBJ1-2; V: TRBV27
DNA: TGTGCTAGTGGTTTGTACGGGCAGGGGGATAACATTCAGTACTTC; CDR3: CASGLYGQGDNIQYF; D: TRBD1; size: -; J: TRBJ2-4; V: TRBV12-5
DNA: TGCAGCGTTGAAAGAAAACTCGAAGGGACAGAGAAGGGTTTTTACTATGGCTACACCTTC; CDR3: CSVERKLEGTEKGFYYGYTF; D: TRBD1; size: -; J: TRBJ1-2; V: TRBV29-1